This T cell receptor (beta chain) came from a study of cytomegalovirus exposure and HLA in healthy donors. PCR amplification relied on 60 Vbeta primers (plus 13 Jbeta primers). Generated by immunoSEQ multiplex PCR, the TCRdb table keeps only in-frame clones and is missing some. This repertoire shows 150,000 to 200,000 clones, roughly 80% found once; its top ten account for approximately 6.7%. General study findings and limits: Presence/absence results assume similar sequencing depth per donor, which may not hold. The later analysis indicated that the majority of CMV-associated TCR beta chains appeared HLA-restricted. Certain sequence variants were highly shared and formed a cluster, and this cluster was likely a sequencing artifact. In a later analysis, common viral pathogens appeared linked to several of the most significant clusters.

Notes on this clone: Its specificity is not known.

The CDR3 sequence is 14 residues long. Germline V gene lookup returns CDR1 LNHNV and CDR2 YYDKDF (reference sequence). With V trimmed by 5 bases and J by 6 bases, 8 bases remained unmatched. Sequenced: PBMCs. This chain uses TRBV15 with TRBJ2-3; TRBD2 agrees at 7 bases. The receptor's source is a male donor in good health and CMV-seropositive. CDR3 bases: TGTGCCACCAGCCGTAGCGGGCGGTCCGATACGCAGTATTTT. Encoded protein: CATSRSGRSDTQYF.